These 20 T cell receptor beta chains were all obtained from the same sample, sequenced in a study of blood T cell repertoires in COVID-19. Data came from immunoSEQ multiplex PCR; TCRdb stores just in-frame clones and leaves some out. The sample holds about 200,000 clones, roughly 80% seen once. Sequenced sample: peripheral blood. Receptors originate from a woman between 40 and 50 years old with COVID-19, enrolled during active disease.

V and J are TRBV7-9 and TRBJ1-4, with TRBD1 identical over 9 bases. J was trimmed by 5 bases and V by 6 bases; bases with no gene match: 7. The CDR3 spans 15 residues. CDR1 and CDR2 from the germline V gene are SEHNR and FQNEAQ (reference sequence). CDR3 region: CASRGQGSINEKLFF. Written as DNA, the CDR3 is TGTGCCAGCAGGGGACAGGGCAGTATCAATGAAAAACTGTTTTTT.

The chain recombines TRBV5-1 with TRBJ2-7; 8 nucleotides agree with TRBD1. V lost 2 bases and J lost 5; bases outside the gene matches: 6. CDR3 length equals 14 residues. Germline CDR1 reads SGHRS; CDR2 reads YFSETQ. As DNA, the CDR3 is TGCGCCAGCAGCTTTGGACAGGGTAATAACGAGCAGTACTTC. It yields the protein CASSFGQGNNEQYF.

This CDR3 reads CATAREGLFGAVQFF. The CDR3 bases are TGTGCCACCGCACGGGAGGGCCTTTTTGGAGCAGTGCAGTTCTTC. This chain links TRBV19 with TRBJ2-1; 8 bases map to TRBD2. The junction had 20 bases not matched to a gene; V was cut back by 10 bases and J by 12 bases. The germline gives CDR1 LNHDA, CDR2 SQIVND (reference sequence). This CDR3 region has 15 residues. Full variable domain (rest looked up from reference TRBV19 and TRBJ2-1): DGGITQSPKYLFRKEGQNVTLSCEQNLNHDAMYWYRQDPGQGLRLIYYSQIVNDFQKGDIAEGYSVSREKKESFPLTVTSAQKNPTAFYLCATAREGLFGAVQFFGPGTRLTVL.

V usage is TRBV19 and J usage is TRBJ2-3; 7 positions agree with TRBD2. The germline V gene encodes CDR1 LNHDA and CDR2 SQIVND (reference sequence). There are 14 residues in the CDR3. Trimming removed 9 bases from V and 4 bases from J; junction bases left unmatched: 10. The CDR3 sequence: CASAQWGGADTQYF. CDR3 coding DNA: TGTGCCAGCGCTCAATGGGGGGGAGCAGATACGCAGTATTTT.

This chain links TRBV2 with TRBJ1-1, with D perhaps TRBD1 (6 bases). Deletions cut 3 bases from V and 0 bases from J, with 11 bases between. Germline CDR1 is SNHLY and CDR2 is FYNNEI. This CDR3 has 15 amino acids. Here the CDR3 DNA reads TGTGCCAGCAGTGATCAGGGGTGGATGAACACTGAAGCTTTCTTT. Encoded protein: CASSDQGWMNTEAFF.

The chain recombines TRBV7-2 with TRBJ2-3; 10 bases map to TRBD2. This CDR3 region has 16 residues. From germline, CDR1 is SGHTA and CDR2 FQGNSA. Unmatched junction bases numbered 8, after V lost 6 bases and J lost 2 bases. The CDR3 here is CASSPPGLAITDTQYF. The CDR3 region has the DNA TGTGCCAGCAGTCCTCCGGGACTAGCGATCACAGATACGCAGTATTTT.

The chain recombines TRBV20-1 with TRBJ1-2, with 7 bases fitting TRBD1. The CDR3 consists of 14 residues. J gave up 1 base and V 3 bases, and 5 bases lay outside the gene matches. Germline assignment: CDR1 DFQATT and CDR2 SNEGSKA (reference sequence). The CDR3 protein is CSASSQGVNYGYTF. CDR3 in DNA: TGCAGTGCTAGTAGCCAGGGGGTTAACTATGGCTACACCTTC.

V gene TRBV27 combines with J gene TRBJ2-7; the match to TRBD1 covers 9 bases. Germline CDR1 and CDR2: MNHEY and SMNVEV (reference sequence). The CDR3 runs 15 residues. V shed 3 bases and J 6 bases; nucleotides not matched to a gene: 9. The CDR3 nucleotides are TGTGCCAGCAGTTTCGGGACAGGGAGATTTGGCGAGCAGTACTTC. The encoded protein is CASSFGTGRFGEQYF.

The chain combines TRBV3-1 (or the pseudogene TRBV3-2) with TRBJ1-2, with unresolved D. V lost 8 bases and J 8 bases, leaving 18 bases between the germline ends. CDR1 is LGHDT and CDR2 is YNNKEL in the germline V gene (reference sequence). The CDR3 is 13 residues long. CDR3 sequence reads: CASSGLAALGYTF. CDR3 in DNA: TGTGCCAGCTCGGGTCTAGCGGCCCTAGGCTACACCTTC.

The chain recombines TRBV5-6 with TRBJ2-7, with 10 bases matching TRBD1. Germline CDR1 is SGHDT and CDR2 is YYEEEE. There are 16 residues in the CDR3. With 4 bases clipped from V and 3 bases from J, the junction kept 10 bases outside the gene matches. CDR3 in amino acids: CASSHGQGVNHYEQYF. CDR3 sequence (DNA): TGTGCCAGCAGCCACGGACAGGGGGTTAACCACTACGAGCAGTACTTC.

The chain carries TRBV5-1 and TRBJ2-5, with TRBD2 identical over 14 bases. The V and J ends lost 3 bases and 6 bases, in that order; junction bases with no gene match: 4. Per germline, CDR1 SGHRS and CDR2 YFSETQ. This CDR3 comprises 15 residues. The CDR3, as DNA: TGCGCCAGCAGCTCCGGGACTAGCGGGAGTCAGACCCAGTACTTC. Translated: CASSSGTSGSQTQYF.

The chain's CDR3 is CASSPSGRGAGETQYF. The CDR3 DNA reads TGTGCCAGCAGCCCATCCGGGCGGGGGGCCGGGGAGACCCAGTACTTC. The chain couples TRBV5-4 to TRBJ2-5; TRBD2 matches at 8 bases. J gave up 5 bases and V 4 bases, and 13 bases lay outside the gene matches. CDR1 SGHNT and CDR2 YYREEE come from the germline V gene (reference sequence). The CDR3 sequence is 16 residues long.

This rearrangement joins TRBV6-6 to TRBJ1-4, with 9 positions matching TRBD1. The V and J ends lost 8 bases and 3 bases, in that order; junction bases with no gene match: 7. CDR1 and CDR2 from the germline V gene are MNHNY and SVGAGI (reference sequence). This CDR3 has 15 residues. The CDR3 loop is CASGGQGRANEKLFF. The CDR3 DNA sequence: TGTGCCAGCGGGGGACAGGGTCGGGCTAATGAAAAACTGTTTTTT.

This clone occurred a few times. The chain combines TRBV7-2 with TRBJ2-2; 8 bases are shared with TRBD2. From germline, CDR1 is SGHTA and CDR2 FQGNSA. This CDR3 is built from 15 residues. V shed 4 bases and J 7 bases; nucleotides not matched to a gene: 8. CDR3 sequence (DNA): TGTGCCAGCAGCTATAACCAGGCGGGGGGCGGGGAGCTGTTTTTT. This codes for CASSYNQAGGGELFF.

This clone appeared a single time. V is TRBV15 and J is TRBJ2-1, with 11 bases lining up with TRBD2. Trimming cost V 2 bases and J 3 bases; bases outside gene matches: 3. From germline, CDR1 is LNHNV and CDR2 YYDKDF (reference sequence). The CDR3 totals 16 residues. DNA for the CDR3: TGTGCCACCAGCAGACTTAGCGGGAGGGACTACAATGAGCAGTTCTTC. The encoded protein is CATSRLSGRDYNEQFF.

This chain uses TRBV11-2 with TRBJ1-1; tentatively, D is TRBD1 (5 bases). The CDR3 contains 17 residues. V dropped 1 base and J dropped 1 base, with 16 bases sitting between them. Per germline, CDR1 SGHAT and CDR2 FQNNGV. In DNA, the CDR3 is TGTGCCAGCAGCTTAGCCCTGGGAAGACAGAGGAACACTGAAGCTTTCTTT. It yields the protein CASSLALGRQRNTEAFF.

The CDR3 spells CASSYSNRVYYEQYF. CDR3 bases: TGTGCCAGCAGTTACTCGAACAGGGTCTACTACGAGCAGTACTTC. The chain has TRBV6-2 or TRBV6-3 and TRBJ2-7; D possibly corresponds to TRBD1 (6 bases). The CDR3 has 15 residues. Between the trimmed V and J ends, which lost 0 bases and 3 bases, there was a span of 12 bases. Germline V gives CDR1 MNHEY, CDR2 SVGEGT.

This clone was seen more than once but under ten times. The rearrangement joins TRBV18 to TRBJ2-7, with 7 bases that match TRBD1. The V segment lost 0 bases and the J segment 7 bases; nucleotides outside the gene matches: 12. This CDR3 has 16 amino acids. The germline V gene has CDR1 KGHSH and CDR2 LQKENI. The chain's CDR3 is CASSPPNNHRGEEQYF. The CDR3 DNA follows: TGTGCCAGCTCACCACCGAATAACCACAGGGGAGAGGAGCAGTACTTC.

This sequence joins TRBV7-8 and TRBJ1-2, with D possibly matching TRBD1 (6 bases). V lost 5 bases and J lost 7, with 11 bases in between. The CDR3 sequence is 12 residues long. From germline, CDR1 is SGHVS and CDR2 FQNEAQ. CDR3 loop: CASSRDIGGYTF. CDR3 nucleotide sequence: TGTGCCAGCAGCCGGGACATCGGTGGCTACACCTTC.

The chain recombines TRBV12-2 with TRBJ2-1; the DNA was not used to check the table's D call, TRBD2. TRBV12-2 is assigned pseudogene status. CDR3 length: 17 amino acids. The DNA for the CDR3 is TGTGCAAGTCGCTTAAGGGGACTAGCGGGAGGGAGCAATGAGCAGTTCTTC. It specifies CASRLRGLAGGSNEQFF.